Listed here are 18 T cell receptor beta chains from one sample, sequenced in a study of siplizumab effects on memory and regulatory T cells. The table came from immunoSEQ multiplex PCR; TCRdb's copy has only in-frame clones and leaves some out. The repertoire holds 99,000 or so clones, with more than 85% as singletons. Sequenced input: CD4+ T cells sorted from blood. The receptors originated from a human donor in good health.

CDR3: CASSNRAGGPDEQYF. The DNA of the CDR3 is TGTGCCAGCAGTAACAGAGCGGGGGGGCCTGACGAGCAGTACTTC. The chain has TRBV6-5 and TRBJ2-7; 10 positions agree with TRBD2. The CDR3 covers 15 residues. J was trimmed by 5 bases and V by 5 bases; bases with no gene match: 9. Germline loops: CDR1 MNHEY, CDR2 SVGAGI.

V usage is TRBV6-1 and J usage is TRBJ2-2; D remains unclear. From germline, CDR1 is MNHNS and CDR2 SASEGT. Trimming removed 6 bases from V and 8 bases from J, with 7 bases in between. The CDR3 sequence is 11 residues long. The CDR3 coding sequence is TGTGCCAGCAGGACCAGGGGGGAGCTGTTTTTT. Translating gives CASRTRGELFF.

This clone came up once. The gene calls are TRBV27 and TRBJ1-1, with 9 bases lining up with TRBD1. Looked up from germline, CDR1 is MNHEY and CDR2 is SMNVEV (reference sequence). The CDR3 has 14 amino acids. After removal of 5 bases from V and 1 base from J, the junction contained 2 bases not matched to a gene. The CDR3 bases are TGTGCCAGCAGTCAGGGACAGGGGAACACTGAAGCTTTCTTT. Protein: CASSQGQGNTEAFF.

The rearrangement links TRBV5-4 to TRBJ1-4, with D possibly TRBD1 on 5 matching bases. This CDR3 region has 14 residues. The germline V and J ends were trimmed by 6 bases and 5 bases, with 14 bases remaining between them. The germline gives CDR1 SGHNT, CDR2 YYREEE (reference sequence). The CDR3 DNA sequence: TGTGCCAGCAACGAGGGACGTCCGAATGAAAAACTGTTTTTT. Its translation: CASNEGRPNEKLFF. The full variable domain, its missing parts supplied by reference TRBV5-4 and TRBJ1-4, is ETGVTQSPTHLIKTRGQQVTLRCSSQSGHNTVSWYQQALGQGPQFIFQYYREEENGRGNFPPRFSGLQFPNYSSELNVNALELDDSALYLCASNEGRPNEKLFFGSGTQLSVL.

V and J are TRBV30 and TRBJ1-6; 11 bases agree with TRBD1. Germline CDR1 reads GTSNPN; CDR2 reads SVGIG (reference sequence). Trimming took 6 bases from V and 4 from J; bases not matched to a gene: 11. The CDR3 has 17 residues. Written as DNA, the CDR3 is TGTGCCTGTGACCGGGACAGGGGGTCTTCATATAATTCACCCCTCCACTTT. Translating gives CACDRDRGSSYNSPLHF.

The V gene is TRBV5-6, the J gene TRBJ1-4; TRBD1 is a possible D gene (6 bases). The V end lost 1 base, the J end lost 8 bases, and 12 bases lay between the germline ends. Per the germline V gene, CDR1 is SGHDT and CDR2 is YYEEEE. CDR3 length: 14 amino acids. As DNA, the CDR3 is TGTGCCAGCAGCTTGCAGGGGCTGGAGGAAAAACTGTTTTTT. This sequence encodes CASSLQGLEEKLFF.

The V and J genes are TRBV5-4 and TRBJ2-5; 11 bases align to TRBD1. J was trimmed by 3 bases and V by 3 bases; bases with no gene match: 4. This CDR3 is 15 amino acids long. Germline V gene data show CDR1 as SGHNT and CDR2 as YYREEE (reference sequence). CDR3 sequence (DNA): TGTGCCAGCAGCTCGGGACAGGGGGGGGAAGAGACCCAGTACTTC. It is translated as CASSSGQGGEETQYF. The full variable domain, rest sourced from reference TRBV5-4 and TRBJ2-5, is ETGVTQSPTHLIKTRGQQVTLRCSSQSGHNTVSWYQQALGQGPQFIFQYYREEENGRGNFPPRFSGLQFPNYSSELNVNALELDDSALYLCASSSGQGGEETQYFGPGTRLLVL.

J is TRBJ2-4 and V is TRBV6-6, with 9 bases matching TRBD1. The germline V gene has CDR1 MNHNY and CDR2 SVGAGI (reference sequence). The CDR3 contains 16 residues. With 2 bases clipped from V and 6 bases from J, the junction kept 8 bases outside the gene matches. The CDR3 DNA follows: TGTGCCAGCAGTTACCCAAGTACAGGGGGCAGAAACATTCAGTACTTC. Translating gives CASSYPSTGGRNIQYF.

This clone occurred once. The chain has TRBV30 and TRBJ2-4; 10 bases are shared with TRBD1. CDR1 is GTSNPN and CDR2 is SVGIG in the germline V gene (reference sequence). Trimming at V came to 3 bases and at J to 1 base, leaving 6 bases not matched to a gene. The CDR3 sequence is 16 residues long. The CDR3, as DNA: TGTGCCTGGAGACGCCGGGACAGGGGCGCCAAAAACATTCAGTACTTC. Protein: CAWRRRDRGAKNIQYF.

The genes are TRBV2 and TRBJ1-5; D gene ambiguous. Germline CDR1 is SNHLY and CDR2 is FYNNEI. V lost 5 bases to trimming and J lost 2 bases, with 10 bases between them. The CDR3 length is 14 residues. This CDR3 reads CASSTLGGNQPQHF. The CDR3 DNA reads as TGTGCCAGCAGTACTCTCGGGGGCAATCAGCCCCAGCATTTT.

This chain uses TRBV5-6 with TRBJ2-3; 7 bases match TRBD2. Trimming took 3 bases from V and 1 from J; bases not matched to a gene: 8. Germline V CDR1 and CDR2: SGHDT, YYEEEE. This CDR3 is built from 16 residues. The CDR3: CASSSRGRGGTDTQYF. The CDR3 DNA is TGTGCCAGCAGCTCGCGCGGGAGAGGAGGCACAGATACGCAGTATTTT. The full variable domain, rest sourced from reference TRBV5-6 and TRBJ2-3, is DAGVTQSPTHLIKTRGQQVTLRCSPKSGHDTVSWYQQALGQGPQFIFQYYEEEERQRGNFPDRFSGHQFPNYSSELNVNALLLGDSALYLCASSSRGRGGTDTQYFGPGTRLTVL.

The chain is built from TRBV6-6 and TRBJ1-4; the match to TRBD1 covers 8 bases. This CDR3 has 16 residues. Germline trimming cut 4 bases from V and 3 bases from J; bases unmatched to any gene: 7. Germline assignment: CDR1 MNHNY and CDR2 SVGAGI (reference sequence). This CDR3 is CASSSDRQGSNEKLFF. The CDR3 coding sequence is TGTGCCAGCAGTTCCGACCGACAGGGGTCTAATGAAAAACTGTTTTTT.

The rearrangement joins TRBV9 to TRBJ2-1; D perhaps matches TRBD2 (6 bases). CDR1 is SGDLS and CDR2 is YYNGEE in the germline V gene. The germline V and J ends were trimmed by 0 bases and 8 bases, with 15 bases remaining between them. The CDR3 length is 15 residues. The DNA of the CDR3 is TGTGCCAGCAGCGTAGGAACAGCGGAGGGCTATGAGCAGTTCTTC. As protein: CASSVGTAEGYEQFF.

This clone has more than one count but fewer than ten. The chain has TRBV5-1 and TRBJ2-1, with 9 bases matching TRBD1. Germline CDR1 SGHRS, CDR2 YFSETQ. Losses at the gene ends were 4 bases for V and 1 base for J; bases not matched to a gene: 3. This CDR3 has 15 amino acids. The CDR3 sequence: CASSATGGSYNEQFF. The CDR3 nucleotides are TGCGCCAGCAGCGCGACAGGGGGGTCCTACAATGAGCAGTTCTTC.

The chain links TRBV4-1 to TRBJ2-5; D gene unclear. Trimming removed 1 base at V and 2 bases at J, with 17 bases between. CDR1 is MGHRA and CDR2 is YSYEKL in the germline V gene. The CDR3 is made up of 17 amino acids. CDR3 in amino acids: CASSQGVGGIIQETQYF. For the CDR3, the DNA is TGCGCCAGCAGCCAAGGGGTGGGTGGCATTATTCAAGAGACCCAGTACTTC.

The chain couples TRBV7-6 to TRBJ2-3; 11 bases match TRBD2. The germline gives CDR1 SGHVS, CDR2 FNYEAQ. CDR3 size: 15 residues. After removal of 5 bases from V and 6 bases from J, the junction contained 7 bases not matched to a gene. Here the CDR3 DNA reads TGTGCCAGCAGCGTTAGCGGGAGGGTTGCGGATACGCAGTATTTT. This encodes CASSVSGRVADTQYF.

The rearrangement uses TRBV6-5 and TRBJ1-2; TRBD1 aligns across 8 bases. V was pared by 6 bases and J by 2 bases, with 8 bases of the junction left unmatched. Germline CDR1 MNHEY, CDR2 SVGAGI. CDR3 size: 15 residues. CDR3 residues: CASRKTTGGNYGYTF. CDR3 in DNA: TGTGCCAGCAGGAAAACCACAGGGGGGAACTATGGCTACACCTTC.

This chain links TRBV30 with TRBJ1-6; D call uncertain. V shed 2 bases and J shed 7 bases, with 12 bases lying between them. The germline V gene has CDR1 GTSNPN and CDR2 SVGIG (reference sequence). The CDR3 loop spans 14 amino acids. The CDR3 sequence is CAWSIMGRNSPLHF. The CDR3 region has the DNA TGTGCCTGGAGTATTATGGGTAGGAATTCACCCCTCCACTTT. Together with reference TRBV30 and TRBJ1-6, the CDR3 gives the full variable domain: SQTIHQWPATLVQPVGSPLSLECTVEGTSNPNLYWYRQAAGRGLQLLFYSVGIGQISSEVPQNLSASRPQDRQFILSSKKLLLSDSGFYLCAWSIMGRNSPLHFGNGTRLTVT.